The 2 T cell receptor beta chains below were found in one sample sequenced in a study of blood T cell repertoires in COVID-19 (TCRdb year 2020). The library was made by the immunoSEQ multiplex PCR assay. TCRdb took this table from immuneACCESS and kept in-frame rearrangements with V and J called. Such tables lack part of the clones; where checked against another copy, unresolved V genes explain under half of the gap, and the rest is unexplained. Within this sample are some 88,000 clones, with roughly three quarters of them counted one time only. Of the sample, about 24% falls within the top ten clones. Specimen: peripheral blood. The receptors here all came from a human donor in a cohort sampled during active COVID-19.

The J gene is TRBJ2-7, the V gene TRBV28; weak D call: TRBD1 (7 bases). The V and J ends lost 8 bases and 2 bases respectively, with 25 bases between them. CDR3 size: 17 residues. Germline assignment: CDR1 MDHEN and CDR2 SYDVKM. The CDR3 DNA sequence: TGTGCCAGCGCCTACATCCTTGGAGGGACAGATCCCTACGAGCAGTACTTC. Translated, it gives CASAYILGGTDPYEQYF.

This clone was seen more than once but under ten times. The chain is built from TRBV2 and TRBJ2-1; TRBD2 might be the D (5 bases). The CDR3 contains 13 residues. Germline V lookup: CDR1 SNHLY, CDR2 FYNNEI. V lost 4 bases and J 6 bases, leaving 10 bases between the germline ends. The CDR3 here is CASSGGPVNEQFF. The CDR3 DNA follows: TGTGCCAGCAGTGGCGGGCCGGTCAATGAGCAGTTCTTC.